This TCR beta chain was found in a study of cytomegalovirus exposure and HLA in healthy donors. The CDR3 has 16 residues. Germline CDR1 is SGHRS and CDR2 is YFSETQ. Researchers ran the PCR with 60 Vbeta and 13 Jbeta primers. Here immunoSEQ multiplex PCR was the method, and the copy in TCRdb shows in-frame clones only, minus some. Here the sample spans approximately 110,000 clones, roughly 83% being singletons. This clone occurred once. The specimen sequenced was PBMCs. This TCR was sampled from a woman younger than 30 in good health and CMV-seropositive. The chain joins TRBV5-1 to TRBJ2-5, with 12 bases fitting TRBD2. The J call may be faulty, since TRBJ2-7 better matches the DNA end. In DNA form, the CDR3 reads TGCGCCAGCAGCACACTAGCGGGAGGTGGTTCCTACGAGCAGTACTTC. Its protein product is CASSTLAGGGSYEQYF.